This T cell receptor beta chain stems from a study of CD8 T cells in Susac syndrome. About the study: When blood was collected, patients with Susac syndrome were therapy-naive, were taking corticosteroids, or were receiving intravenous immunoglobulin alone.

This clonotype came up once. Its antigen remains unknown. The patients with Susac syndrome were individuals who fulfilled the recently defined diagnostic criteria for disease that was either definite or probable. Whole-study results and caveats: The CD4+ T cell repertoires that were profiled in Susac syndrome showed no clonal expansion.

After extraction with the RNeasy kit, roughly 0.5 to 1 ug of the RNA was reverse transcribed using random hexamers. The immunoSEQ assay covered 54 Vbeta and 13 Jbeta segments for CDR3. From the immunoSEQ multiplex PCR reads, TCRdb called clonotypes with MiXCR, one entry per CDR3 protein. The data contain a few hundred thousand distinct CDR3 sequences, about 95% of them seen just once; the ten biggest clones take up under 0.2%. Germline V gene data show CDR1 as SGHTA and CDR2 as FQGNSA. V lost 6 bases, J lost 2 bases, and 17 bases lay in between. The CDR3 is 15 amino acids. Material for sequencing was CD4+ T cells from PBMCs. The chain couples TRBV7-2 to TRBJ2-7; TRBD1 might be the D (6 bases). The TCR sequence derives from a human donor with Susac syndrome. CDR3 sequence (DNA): TGTGCCAGCAGTCAAGGCAGGGGCCTCACCTACGAGCAGTACTTC. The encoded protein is CASSQGRGLTYEQYF.